This TCR beta chain was recovered during a study of T-cell reconstitution after alpha-beta-depleted transplantation in children. Study observations and caveats: Several hundred graft clones that had expanded were reportedly the source of alpha-beta T cells about two months after transplant. T-cell counts and diversity at one year post-transplant came mainly from newly produced T cells.

Germline V gives CDR1 MGHRA, CDR2 YSYEKL. The V and J ends lost 0 bases and 7 bases, in that order; junction bases with no gene match: 12. The CDR3 runs to 18 residues. Preparation of the TCRbeta library used unique molecular identifiers. TCRdb ran MiXCR on the PCR reads and lists one entry per CDR3 protein. This sample yields about 980,000 distinct CDR3 sequences, of which roughly 29% are seen a single time; roughly 30% belongs to the top ten. This clonotype appeared a few times. The antigen remains unidentified. This specimen consisted of PBMCs, mostly from graft donor cells, obtained 360 days after TCRalphabeta/CD19-depleted stem cell transplant. The rearrangement links TRBV4-1 to TRBJ2-2; 9 nucleotides align to TRBD2. This sequence was found in a boy in the first two years of life who had a stem cell transplant for SCID, so the T cells may come from the graft donor. The CDR3 loop is CASSQENSGGRHGGELFF. In DNA form, the CDR3 reads TGCGCCAGCAGCCAAGAGAATAGCGGGGGACGGCACGGCGGGGAGCTGTTTTTT.